The present TCR beta chain was sequenced within a study of blood T cells in healthy people across ages. This clonotype was recorded a few times. The CDR3 totals 14 residues. CDR1 is SGHVS and CDR2 is FNYEAQ in the germline V gene. V was pared by 5 bases and J by 4 bases, with 15 bases between. Together with a sample-barcoded 5' primer, a J-beta primer mix was included in a second PCR lasting about 6 to 11 cycles. CDR3-containing paired-end reads numbering at least 2.5 million came from each sample. TCRdb independently ran MiXCR on the 5' RACE reads; one entry per CDR3 protein. The sample includes approximately 1.5 million distinct CDR3 sequences, roughly a third of them seen just once. Total RNA was isolated from each sample in quantities of at least 5 micrograms.

The chain recombines TRBV7-6 with TRBJ2-7; D is possibly TRBD2 (6 bases). Sample: blood. The clonotype comes from a woman in her twenties or thirties in good health. CDR3 bases: TGTGCCAGCAGCAGCTCGGGACTTTTTTACGAGCAGTACTTC. Translation gives CASSSSGLFYEQYF.